What follows is one TCR beta chain and its context. These data belong to a study of blood T cell repertoires in COVID-19. Study at large: Both acute and convalescent COVID-19 samples were obtained from the United States, Italy and Spain. T cells, B-cell-depleted T cells, or PBMCs provided the cDNA or gDNA that served as material.

V lost 6 bases and J 15 bases, leaving 21 bases between the germline ends. The CDR3 sequence is 13 residues long. The germline CDR1 and CDR2 sequences are MNHEY and SMNVEV (reference sequence). In the original processing: The authors estimated nucleated cell counts from reference gene primer amplification. Sequenced by immunoSEQ multiplex PCR; TCRdb stores in-frame clones only, minus some. The V and J calls and clone size come from that table; D and trimming were worked out from the DNA. The sample shows just under 80,000 clones, 80% of them seen only once. Source material: peripheral blood. The chain recombines TRBV27 with TRBJ2-1, with a possible D match to TRBD1 (6 bases). The origin of this receptor is a woman in her seventies with acute or convalescent COVID-19. The CDR3 DNA reads TGTGCCAGCAGCTCACAGGGTCCGGTAGGTTGGTTCTTC. It translates to CASSSQGPVGWFF.